Each of the 5 T cell receptor beta chains below was sequenced from the same sample in a study of blood T cell repertoires in COVID-19. The data were produced by immunoSEQ multiplex PCR, yet TCRdb's version contains in-frame clones alone and is incomplete. In the table there are more than 25,000 clones, more than 80% of which are singletons. The source material was peripheral blood. These receptors were obtained from a human donor in a cohort sampled during active COVID-19.

The rearrangement links TRBV16 to TRBJ1-6, with 7 bases lining up with TRBD1. CDR3 size: 15 residues. V lost 5 bases to trimming and J lost 9 bases; unmatched junction nucleotides: 10. Germline assignment: CDR1 KGHSY and CDR2 FQNENV. The CDR3 here is CASSAAGQPSSPLHF. As DNA, the CDR3 is TGTGCCAGCAGCGCCGCGGGACAGCCGTCTTCACCCCTCCACTTT.

V and J are TRBV4-3 and TRBJ1-5; D gene uncertain. Trimming left V 0 bases short and J 7 bases short, with 10 bases between. CDR3 size: 14 residues. Germline-derived CDR1 and CDR2 are LGHNA and YSLEER. The CDR3 protein is CASSQDPGWQPQHF. DNA of the CDR3: TGCGCCAGCAGCCAAGATCCGGGGTGGCAGCCCCAGCATTTT.

The J gene is TRBJ2-7, the V gene TRBV11-2, with TRBD2 matching 7 bases. V trimming: 5 bases; J trimming: 6 bases; junction bases outside the gene matches: 13. The germline V gene has CDR1 SGHAT and CDR2 FQNNGV. CDR3 length equals 15 residues. The CDR3 coding sequence is TGTGCCAGCAGCCCCAGCGGGGTGCTTCGGGGCGAGCAGTACTTC. This encodes CASSPSGVLRGEQYF.

The V and J genes are TRBV9 and TRBJ1-1; 7 nucleotides align to TRBD1. Germline V CDR1 and CDR2: SGDLS, YYNGEE. The CDR3 contains 14 residues. J was trimmed by 0 bases and V by 4 bases; bases with no gene match: 3. This chain's CDR3 is CASSSGTVNTEAFF. The CDR3 region has the DNA TGTGCCAGCAGCTCCGGGACAGTGAACACTGAAGCTTTCTTT.

The chain uses TRBV6-5 and TRBJ1-2, with 7 bases that match TRBD1. This CDR3 has 14 amino acids. The V and J ends lost 4 bases and 3 bases, in that order; junction bases with no gene match: 5. Germline V gene sequence: CDR1 MNHEY, CDR2 SVGAGI. CDR3 coding DNA: TGTGCCAGCAGTTCTCGGACAGGCTACTATGGCTACACCTTC. This codes for CASSSRTGYYGYTF.